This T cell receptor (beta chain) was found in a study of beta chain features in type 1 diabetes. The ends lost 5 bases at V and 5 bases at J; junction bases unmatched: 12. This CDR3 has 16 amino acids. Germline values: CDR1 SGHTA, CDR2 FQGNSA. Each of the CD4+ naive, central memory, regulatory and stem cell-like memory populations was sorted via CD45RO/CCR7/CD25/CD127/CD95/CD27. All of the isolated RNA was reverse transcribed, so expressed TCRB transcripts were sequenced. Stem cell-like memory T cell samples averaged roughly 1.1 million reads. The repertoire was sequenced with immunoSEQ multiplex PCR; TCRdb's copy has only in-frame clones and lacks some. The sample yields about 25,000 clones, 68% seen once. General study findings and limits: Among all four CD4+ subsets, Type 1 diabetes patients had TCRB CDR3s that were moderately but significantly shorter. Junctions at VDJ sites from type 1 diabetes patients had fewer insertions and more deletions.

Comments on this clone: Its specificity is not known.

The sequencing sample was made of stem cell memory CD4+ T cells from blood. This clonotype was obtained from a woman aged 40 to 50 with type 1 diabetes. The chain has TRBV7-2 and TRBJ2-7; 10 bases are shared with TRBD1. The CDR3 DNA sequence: TGTGCCAGCAGCCAAGAGTTCGGGACAGGGGAAAACGAGCAGTACTTC. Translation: CASSQEFGTGENEQYF.